The 20 T cell receptor beta chains reported below all come from one sample, sequenced in a study of blood T cell repertoires in COVID-19. Method: immunoSEQ multiplex PCR; TCRdb's copy keeps in-frame clones and lacks some. Among roughly 280,000 clones listed, approximately 92% were seen once. Sequencing input: PBMCs or T cells enriched from blood (not recorded which). The origin of the receptors is a young woman who had recovered from COVID-19.

The gene calls are TRBV9 and TRBJ2-3, with 11 bases fitting TRBD2. J was trimmed by 3 bases and V by 4 bases; bases with no gene match: 7. The germline V gene has CDR1 SGDLS and CDR2 YYNGEE. This CDR3 is built from 16 residues. This CDR3 is CASSFLAGGTTDTQYF. CDR3 in DNA: TGTGCCAGCAGCTTCCTAGCGGGGGGCACAACAGATACGCAGTATTTT.

This clone was picked up one time. This chain connects TRBV7-9 to TRBJ1-1; possible D gene TRBD1, 6 bases. The germline V and J ends were trimmed by 3 bases and 4 bases, with 9 bases remaining between them. This CDR3 comprises 13 residues. CDR1 is SEHNR, CDR2 FQNEAQ, per germline (reference sequence). The CDR3 loop reads CASSFRGGTEAFF. CDR3 DNA: TGTGCCAGCAGCTTCAGGGGCGGCACTGAAGCTTTCTTT. The entire variable domain, with the rest obtained from reference TRBV7-9 and TRBJ1-1, is as follows: DTGVSQNPRHKITKRGQNVTFRCDPISEHNRLYWYRQTLGQGPEFLTYFQNEAQLEKSRLLSDRFSAERPKGSFSTLEIQRTEQGDSAMYLCASSFRGGTEAFFGQGTRLTVV.

The chain couples TRBV5-1 to TRBJ1-4; D not certain. Trimming took 4 bases from V and 4 from J, leaving 11 bases between them. Germline V CDR1 and CDR2: SGHRS, YFSETQ. This CDR3 is 14 amino acids long. The CDR3 nucleotides read TGCGCCAGCAGCGAGGACGGGGTTAATGAAAAACTGTTTTTT. Its protein is CASSEDGVNEKLFF.

The V call is TRBV7-9, the J call TRBJ1-1; D not resolved. This CDR3 spans 13 amino acids. V shed 0 bases and J shed 7 bases, with 9 bases lying between them. The germline CDR1 and CDR2 sequences are SEHNR and FQNEAQ (reference sequence). The CDR3 loop reads CASSLAGLDEAFF. CDR3 in DNA: TGTGCCAGCAGCTTAGCCGGACTAGATGAAGCTTTCTTT.

The chain employs TRBV7-9 and TRBJ1-2; D perhaps matches TRBD1 (6 bases). Looked up from germline, CDR1 is SEHNR and CDR2 is FQNEAQ (reference sequence). The CDR3 extends over 15 amino acids. The V end was cut by 1 base, the J end by 0 bases, with 9 bases between. The CDR3 loop reads CASSLEGQSNYGYTF. CDR3 nucleotides: TGTGCCAGCAGCTTAGAAGGACAGTCTAACTATGGCTACACCTTC. The variable domain in full, with the rest retrieved from reference TRBV7-9 and TRBJ1-2, is DTGVSQNPRHKITKRGQNVTFRCDPISEHNRLYWYRQTLGQGPEFLTYFQNEAQLEKSRLLSDRFSAERPKGSFSTLEIQRTEQGDSAMYLCASSLEGQSNYGYTFGSGTRLTVV.

This clone was seen a single time. The chain combines TRBV2 with TRBJ2-3; TRBD2 matches 8 bases. This CDR3 has 15 residues. The J segment lost 9 bases and the V segment lost 1 base, leaving 9 bases of the junction unmatched. CDR1 is SNHLY and CDR2 is FYNNEI in the germline V gene. This chain's CDR3 is CASSEEGTSVETQYF. The DNA of the CDR3 is TGTGCCAGCAGTGAAGAAGGGACTAGTGTAGAAACGCAGTATTTT.

The chain combines TRBV6-5 with TRBJ1-2; D call uncertain. The germline V and J ends were trimmed by 6 bases and 8 bases, with 19 bases remaining between them. The CDR3 spans 14 residues. Germline V lookup: CDR1 MNHEY, CDR2 SVGAGI. The CDR3 DNA follows: TGTGCCAGCAGGACGAGGATGCCCACTCGGGGCTACACCTTC. Translating it yields CASRTRMPTRGYTF.

The chain links TRBV5-1 to TRBJ2-3, with 9 bases matching TRBD1. V lost 3 bases, J lost 0 bases, and 5 bases stayed unmatched. The CDR3 contains 16 residues. Germline V gene sequence: CDR1 SGHRS, CDR2 YFSETQ. The CDR3 DNA is TGCGCCAGCAGCTATGGACAGGGGATAAGCACAGATACGCAGTATTTT. This codes for CASSYGQGISTDTQYF.

The rearrangement uses TRBV6-5 and TRBJ2-5, with 10 bases matching TRBD2. CDR1 and CDR2 from the germline V gene are MNHEY and SVGAGI. This CDR3 has 13 residues. Unmatched junction bases numbered 5, after V lost 2 bases and J lost 11 bases. CDR3 in DNA: TGTGCCAGCAGTTACGGGCTAGCGGGGGCTCAGTACTTC. Its translation is CASSYGLAGAQYF.

The gene calls are TRBV2 and TRBJ1-6; unclear D gene. Germline assignment: CDR1 SNHLY and CDR2 FYNNEI. This CDR3 is built from 17 residues. Trimming pared 6 bases from V and 3 bases from J, leaving 18 bases between. The CDR3 reads CASRAGGAGNYNSPLHF. CDR3 bases: TGTGCCAGCAGAGCAGGCGGTGCGGGGAACTATAATTCACCCCTCCACTTT.

This clone was counted a single time. The rearrangement joins TRBV2 to TRBJ1-5; D uncertain. The CDR3 covers 12 residues. Looked up from germline, CDR1 is SNHLY and CDR2 is FYNNEI. V was shortened by 8 bases and J by 7 bases, with 12 bases between the two germline ends. The CDR3 loop reads CASGGGGQPQHF. The CDR3 nucleotides are TGTGCCAGCGGAGGCGGTGGCCAGCCCCAGCATTTT.

This clone has a single count. The chain recombines TRBV18 with TRBJ1-2; D is perhaps TRBD1 (6 bases). Per the germline V gene, CDR1 is KGHSH and CDR2 is LQKENI. The CDR3 extends over 16 amino acids. Deletions cut 2 bases from V and 3 bases from J, with 16 bases between. CDR3 nucleotides: TGTGCCAGCTCACCATCACGAGCAACAGGGCACTATGGCTACACCTTC. Its protein product is CASSPSRATGHYGYTF.

Details on this clone: The junction departs from the called germline gene at one end, perhaps through a read error. In nucleotides, the CDR3 is TGCCAGGTTGTCCACGAGCAGTACTTC. This gives the protein CQVVHEQYF. This chain joins TRBV5-6 and TRBJ2-7; D gene ambiguous. Looked up from germline, CDR1 is SGHDT and CDR2 is YYEEEE. There are 9 residues in the CDR3.

The CDR3 bases are TGTGCCAGTAGTAGTCCAGTTTTAACAACTAATGAAAAACTGTTTTTT. Translation: CASSSPVLTTNEKLFF. The gene calls are TRBV19 and TRBJ1-4; D gene uncertain. Trimming pared 4 bases from V and 0 bases from J, leaving 12 bases between. The V gene's germline CDR1 is LNHDA and CDR2 SQIVND (reference sequence). The CDR3 has 16 amino acids.

With regard to this clone: The junction departs from the called germline gene at one end, perhaps through a read error. This chain connects TRBV7-7 to TRBJ2-7, with a weak D call TRBD2 (5 bases). CDR3 length: 15 residues. Looked up from germline, CDR1 is SSHAT and CDR2 is FNYEAQ (reference sequence). The CDR3 DNA is TGTGCTAGCAGCCCCGGGGATTTCCCTACCTACGAGCAGTACTTC. Residues: CASSPGDFPTYEQYF.

The J gene is TRBJ1-4, the V gene TRBV7-9; D not resolved. The ends were cut back, 4 bases at V and 7 bases at J, with 10 bases in the middle. The CDR3 spans 13 residues. Germline-derived CDR1 and CDR2 are SEHNR and FQNEAQ (reference sequence). The CDR3 nucleotides are TGTGCCAGCAGCTCCCTCGGGGTTGAAAAACTGTTTTTT. It is translated as CASSSLGVEKLFF.

The V and J genes are TRBV4-1 and TRBJ2-5; TRBD1 matches at 9 bases. Trimming at V came to 4 bases and at J to 7 bases, leaving 7 bases not matched to a gene. The CDR3 has 14 residues. The V gene's germline CDR1 is MGHRA and CDR2 YSYEKL. The CDR3 here is CASSRDRDYRTQYF. DNA of the CDR3: TGCGCCAGCAGCCGGGACAGGGATTATAGGACCCAGTACTTC.

This clone has a single count. The V and J genes are TRBV6-5 and TRBJ2-1, with D possibly matching TRBD1 (6 bases). Trimming removed 3 bases at V and 9 bases at J, with 15 bases between. Germline V lookup: CDR1 MNHEY, CDR2 SVGAGI. The CDR3 length is 14 residues. DNA of the CDR3: TGTGCCAGCAGTTATTCCACAGGGTTAGGTGAGCAGTTCTTC. Residues: CASSYSTGLGEQFF.

The chain carries TRBV5-6 and TRBJ2-3; 7 positions match TRBD1. Germline V gives CDR1 SGHDT, CDR2 YYEEEE. J lost 1 base, V lost 4 bases, and 3 bases had no gene match. The CDR3 is 14 residues long. The CDR3 DNA reads as TGTGCCAGCAGCCCAACAGGGGGCACAGATACGCAGTATTTT. This encodes CASSPTGGTDTQYF.

The V call is TRBV18, the J call TRBJ1-3; 7 positions match TRBD1. Germline CDR1 is KGHSH and CDR2 is LQKENI. J lost 5 bases, V lost 2 bases, and 3 bases had no gene match. There are 14 residues in the CDR3. CDR3 in DNA: TGTGCCAGCTCACCAGGGACAGAAAGAAACACCATATATTTT. Amino acid sequence: CASSPGTERNTIYF.